The clone carrying this T cell receptor beta chain was seen many times. Its antigen is not identified. Through Arm-PCR of CDR3 regions and iRepertoire HTBI primers, TCR beta libraries were built. TCRdb re-analysed the multiplex PCR reads in MiXCR, keeping a single row per CDR3 protein. The sample holds around 400,000 distinct CDR3 sequences; about 10% are singletons and the top ten take approximately 17%. The sample belongs to a study of regulatory T cells in long-lasting Graves disease. Time point reported: newly diagnosed GD, antithyroid drugs for less than 3 months. Making the TCR library involved RNA that had been extracted from PBMCs. The CDR3 sequence is 14 residues long. V gave up 0 bases and J gave up 4 bases, with 12 bases separating them. Germline V gene sequence: CDR1 GTSNPN, CDR2 SVGIG (reference sequence). Study outcomes and limitations: TRBV28 was favored in persistent disease, as were TRBJ1-2 and TRBJ2-5. With some 2,500 shared public clonotypes, persistent patients exceeded new patients, who shared 966.

These data also featured in a second study, about T cells in Graves' hyperthyroidism and ophthalmopathy. That investigation notes: With the HTBI primer set, the TCR CDR3 went through a first round of RT-PCR.

The sequence derives from a woman aged 18 to 35 with Graves disease. The specimen comprised peripheral blood mononuclear cells (PBMCs), sampled at new diagnosis, from a patient treated with antithyroid drugs. The chain uses TRBV30 and TRBJ1-2, with D uncertain. The CDR3 reads CAWSVGRFSYGYTF. As DNA, the CDR3 is TGTGCCTGGAGTGTGGGCAGGTTCTCCTATGGCTACACCTTC.